This entry describes one T cell receptor (beta chain). Per the authors' pipeline: Amplification of reference gene primers provided the estimated nucleated cell counts. Libraries were prepared by immunoSEQ multiplex PCR; TCRdb keeps only in-frame clonotypes and omits some of them. V, J and clone size derive from that table, while D and trimming were established from the DNA sequence. The data contain about 410,000 clones, about nine tenths of them singletons. This entry comes from a study of blood T cell repertoires in COVID-19. Overall study context: The United States, Italy and Spain were the sources of the acute and convalescent COVID-19 samples. Sources were T cells, B-cell-depleted T cells, or PBMCs; the material itself was cDNA or gDNA.

The V gene lost 2 bases and the J gene lost 0 bases, with 13 bases spanning the gap. The germline V gene has CDR1 SGHTA and CDR2 FQGNSA. The CDR3 has 16 amino acids. The specimen was peripheral blood. The chain recombines TRBV7-2 with TRBJ1-1; D gene unclear. The clonotype was recovered from a woman aged 25-40 years with active or convalescent COVID-19. The CDR3 DNA sequence: TGTGCCAGCAGCTTAAGTCCCCGGGAGATGAACACTGAAGCTTTCTTT. Translating it yields CASSLSPREMNTEAFF.